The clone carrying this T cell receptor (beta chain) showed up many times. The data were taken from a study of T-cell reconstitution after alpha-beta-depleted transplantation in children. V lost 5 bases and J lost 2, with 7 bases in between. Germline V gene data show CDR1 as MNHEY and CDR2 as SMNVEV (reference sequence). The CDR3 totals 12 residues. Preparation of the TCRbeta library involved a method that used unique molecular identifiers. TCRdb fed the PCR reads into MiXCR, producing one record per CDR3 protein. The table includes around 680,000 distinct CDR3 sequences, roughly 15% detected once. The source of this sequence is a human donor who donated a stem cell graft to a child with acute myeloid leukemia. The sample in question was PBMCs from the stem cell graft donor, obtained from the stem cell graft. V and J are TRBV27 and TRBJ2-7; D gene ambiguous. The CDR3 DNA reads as TGTGCCAGCAGTGGGCAAACCTACGAGCAGTACTTC. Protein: CASSGQTYEQYF.